Shown below are 25 T cell receptor beta chains from a single sample sequenced in a study of cytomegalovirus exposure and HLA in healthy donors. PCR involved 60 Vbeta and 13 Jbeta primers. Assay used: immunoSEQ multiplex PCR; TCRdb lists only in-frame clones, some missing. The sample holds some 120,000 clones; over 8.5% are singletons and the top ten take around 6.1%. The sample comprised PBMCs. The receptors come from a middle-aged woman in good health and CMV-seropositive.

The rearrangement uses TRBV9 and TRBJ2-1, with TRBD2 matching over 13 bases. Looked up from germline, CDR1 is SGDLS and CDR2 is YYNGEE. The ends lost 3 bases at V and 4 bases at J; junction bases unmatched: 7. The CDR3 is 17 amino acids. CDR3: CASSAGGTSGAYNEQFF. The CDR3 DNA sequence: TGTGCCAGCAGCGCGGGGGGGACTAGCGGGGCGTACAATGAGCAGTTCTTC.

This clone occurred a few times. The V gene is TRBV2, the J gene TRBJ2-7; no clear D gene. Germline values: CDR1 SNHLY, CDR2 FYNNEI. Trimming stripped 2 bases from V and 5 bases from J, with 16 bases between. The CDR3 is made up of 15 amino acids. Written as DNA, the CDR3 is TGTGCCAGCAGTGAATTTAGAGCAGGCAGGAACGAGCAGTACTTC. Translated: CASSEFRAGRNEQYF.

The sample holds a few counts of this clone. The V and J genes are TRBV6-5 and TRBJ1-5, with 7 bases matching TRBD1. With V trimmed by 6 bases and J by 2 bases, 1 base remained unmatched. CDR1 and CDR2 from the germline V gene are MNHEY and SVGAGI. The CDR3 covers 13 residues. The CDR3 sequence is CASRQGGNQPQHF. In DNA form, the CDR3 reads TGTGCCAGCAGGCAGGGGGGCAATCAGCCCCAGCATTTT.

The J gene is TRBJ2-7, the V gene TRBV6-5; TRBD1 matches at 8 bases. V trimming: 2 bases; J trimming: 5 bases; junction bases outside the gene matches: 5. The CDR3 runs 14 residues. The germline gives CDR1 MNHEY, CDR2 SVGAGI. CDR3 sequence: CASSYGRGRDEQYF. CDR3 nucleotides: TGTGCCAGCAGTTACGGCAGGGGGCGGGACGAGCAGTACTTC.

As concerns this clone: Other DNA sequences of this sample code for an identical CDR3. This rearrangement joins TRBV6-5 to TRBJ1-1, with TRBD1 matching over 7 bases. The V segment lost 0 bases and the J segment 4 bases; nucleotides outside the gene matches: 2. From germline, CDR1 is MNHEY and CDR2 SVGAGI. CDR3 length equals 14 residues. The CDR3 DNA reads as TGTGCCAGCAGTTACTCGACAGGGAGCACTGAAGCTTTCTTT. Its protein is CASSYSTGSTEAFF.

The V gene is TRBV10-3, the J gene TRBJ2-1, with 10 bases lining up with TRBD2. CDR3 length: 18 amino acids. Germline-derived CDR1 and CDR2 are ENHRY and SYGVKD. Losses at the gene ends were 2 bases for V and 0 bases for J; bases not matched to a gene: 7. The CDR3 region is CAISELASGGISYNEQFF. For the CDR3, the DNA is TGTGCCATCAGTGAGCTCGCTAGCGGGGGCATCTCCTACAATGAGCAGTTCTTC.

This clone was found a few times. CDR3 DNA: TGCGCCAGCAGCTTGGTGGGGGCGCGTGGGTATGGCTACACCTTC. Protein: CASSLVGARGYGYTF. The chain carries TRBV5-1 and TRBJ1-2; D may be TRBD1 (6 bases). The V and J ends lost 0 bases and 5 bases respectively, with 14 bases between them. From germline, CDR1 is SGHRS and CDR2 YFSETQ. CDR3 length: 15 residues.

This CDR3 reads CASSLDGGGSTDTQYF. In DNA form, the CDR3 reads TGCGCCAGCAGCTTGGATGGCGGGGGCAGCACAGATACGCAGTATTTT. The chain couples TRBV5-1 to TRBJ2-3; perhaps TRBD2 as D (7 bases). Germline CDR1 SGHRS, CDR2 YFSETQ. Trimming pared 0 bases from V and 0 bases from J, leaving 11 bases between. CDR3 length: 16 residues.

A few counts support this clone. The rearrangement links TRBV15 to TRBJ2-1; a weak D match, TRBD1 (6 bases). CDR3 length equals 16 residues. The germline V and J ends were trimmed by 1 base and 5 bases, with 15 bases remaining between them. Per germline, CDR1 LNHNV and CDR2 YYDKDF (reference sequence). CDR3 residues: CATSRVRGGFHNEQFF. CDR3 coding DNA: TGTGCCACCAGCAGAGTTCGAGGGGGTTTTCACAATGAGCAGTTCTTC.

This sequence joins TRBV6-4 and TRBJ2-6; 9 nucleotides match TRBD1. CDR3 length: 17 amino acids. The trim removed 5 bases at V and 2 bases at J, leaving 7 bases unmatched. Germline assignment: CDR1 MRHNA and CDR2 SNTAGT. The CDR3 spells CASSPGQGFPGANVLTF. In nucleotides, the CDR3 is TGTGCCAGCAGTCCGGGACAGGGATTTCCTGGGGCCAACGTCCTGACTTTC.

In this sample, this clone turned up a few times. This chain uses TRBV9 with TRBJ1-2; D gene uncertain. The length of the CDR3 is 14 residues. V lost 4 bases to trimming and J lost 4 bases, with 14 bases between them. Germline assignment: CDR1 SGDLS and CDR2 YYNGEE. CDR3 protein: CASSPAEGSYGYTF. The CDR3 DNA reads as TGTGCCAGCAGCCCAGCGGAGGGTTCCTATGGCTACACCTTC.

V is TRBV2 and J is TRBJ1-2; TRBD1 aligns across 8 bases. Losses at the gene ends were 5 bases for V and 5 bases for J; bases not matched to a gene: 1. CDR1 SNHLY and CDR2 FYNNEI come from the germline V gene. There are 12 residues in the CDR3. The CDR3 bases are TGTGCCAGCAGTAACAGGGGGTATGGCTACACCTTC. As protein: CASSNRGYGYTF.

The rearrangement uses TRBV10-1 and TRBJ2-7; D possibly corresponds to TRBD1 (5 bases). Trimming shortened V by 5 bases and J by 3 bases, and 11 bases separated the two germline ends. CDR3 length: 13 residues. Germline CDR1 reads WNHNN; CDR2 reads SYGVQD (reference sequence). The CDR3 coding sequence is TGCGCCAGCAGTTCAGACAGTTTCTACGAGCAGTACTTC. This codes for CASSSDSFYEQYF.

This clone was seen a handful of times. This chain links TRBV10-1 with TRBJ1-1; TRBD1 agrees at 7 bases. CDR1 is WNHNN, CDR2 SYGVQD, per germline (reference sequence). This CDR3 contains 13 residues. The ends lost 7 bases at V and 1 base at J; junction bases unmatched: 3. CDR3: CASKTGPNTEAFF. CDR3 nucleotide sequence: TGCGCCAGCAAGACAGGGCCGAACACTGAAGCTTTCTTT.

The chain couples TRBV30 to TRBJ1-4; unclear D gene. The CDR3 runs 13 residues. Trimming removed 4 bases at V and 0 bases at J, with 6 bases between. Germline values: CDR1 GTSNPN, CDR2 SVGIG (reference sequence). The CDR3 spells CAWMRSTNEKLFF. The CDR3, as DNA: TGTGCCTGGATGAGGTCAACTAATGAAAAACTGTTTTTT.

The chain links TRBV7-9 to TRBJ1-4, with D uncertain. Trimming removed 1 base at V and 3 bases at J, with 9 bases between. The CDR3 is 15 residues long. CDR1 SEHNR and CDR2 FQNEAQ come from the germline V gene (reference sequence). The CDR3: CASSLEYGSNEKLFF. CDR3 DNA: TGTGCCAGCAGCTTAGAGTACGGGTCTAATGAAAAACTGTTTTTT.

The chain combines TRBV11-3 with TRBJ2-1; 15 nucleotides line up with TRBD2. This CDR3 is built from 19 residues. Trimming cost V 3 bases and J 0 bases; bases outside gene matches: 6. Germline V gene data show CDR1 as SGHNT and CDR2 as YENEEA. CDR3 loop: CASSFSGTSGGSSYNEQFF. The CDR3 DNA is TGTGCCAGCAGCTTCTCCGGGACTAGCGGGGGGAGCTCCTACAATGAGCAGTTCTTC.

J is TRBJ1-4 and V is TRBV5-1, with 10 bases identical to TRBD1. This CDR3 has 14 residues. J was trimmed by 5 bases and V by 4 bases; bases with no gene match: 2. Germline assignment: CDR1 SGHRS and CDR2 YFSETQ. Here the CDR3 reads CASSRDRGNEKLFF. CDR3 in DNA: TGCGCCAGCAGCCGGGACAGGGGAAATGAAAAACTGTTTTTT.

This clone has more than one count but fewer than ten. The chain recombines TRBV7-6 with TRBJ2-1; 10 bases are shared with TRBD1. With V trimmed by 2 bases and J by 0 bases, 1 base remained unmatched. CDR1 is SGHVS and CDR2 is FNYEAQ in the germline V gene. The CDR3 runs 16 residues. The CDR3 DNA reads as TGTGCCAGCAGCTTAAGGACAGGGGGCTCCTACAATGAGCAGTTCTTC. Its protein product is CASSLRTGGSYNEQFF.

The gene calls are TRBV5-1 and TRBJ1-2; D gene ambiguous. There are 13 residues in the CDR3. Germline V CDR1 and CDR2: SGHRS, YFSETQ. V was shortened by 7 bases and J by 2 bases, with 12 bases between the two germline ends. The CDR3 loop is CASGRTGNYGYTF. The DNA for the CDR3 is TGCGCCAGCGGGAGGACGGGAAACTATGGCTACACCTTC.

The chain joins TRBV30 to TRBJ1-1, with a tentative D call TRBD1 (6 bases). Per germline, CDR1 GTSNPN and CDR2 SVGIG (reference sequence). The CDR3 is 13 amino acids. The V end was cut by 0 bases, the J end by 7 bases, with 12 bases between. The CDR3 loop is CAWSVLQGSEAFF. The CDR3 DNA reads TGTGCCTGGAGTGTACTCCAGGGGAGTGAAGCTTTCTTT.

The gene calls are TRBV5-4 and TRBJ1-4; D may be TRBD1 (5 bases). CDR1 SGHNT and CDR2 YYREEE come from the germline V gene (reference sequence). Deletions cut 3 bases from V and 2 bases from J, with 23 bases between. The CDR3 length is 19 residues. The CDR3 bases are TGTGCCAGCAGCTCAGGAGGGGCATTGGGGGATAGCACTAATGAAAAACTGTTTTTT. Translated, it gives CASSSGGALGDSTNEKLFF.

This chain joins TRBV5-5 and TRBJ2-7; D possibly corresponds to TRBD1 (6 bases). CDR3 size: 16 residues. The germline V gene has CDR1 SGHKS and CDR2 YYEKEE (reference sequence). V lost 0 bases and J 4 bases, leaving 17 bases between the germline ends. The chain's CDR3 is CASSLVWKQGYYEQYF. DNA of the CDR3: TGTGCCAGCAGCTTGGTCTGGAAACAGGGATATTACGAGCAGTACTTC.

This clone was seen more than once but under ten times. The CDR3 loop reads CASSPVNAGWSEAFF. CDR3 nucleotides: TGTGCCAGCAGCCCTGTCAACGCAGGGTGGTCTGAAGCTTTCTTT. The J gene is TRBJ1-1, the V gene TRBV6-6, with a tentative D call TRBD1 (5 bases). This CDR3 is built from 15 residues. Trimming stripped 6 bases from V and 6 bases from J, with 20 bases between. CDR1 is MNHNY and CDR2 is SVGAGI in the germline V gene (reference sequence).

The V and J genes are TRBV14 and TRBJ1-1; the D gene is possibly TRBD1 (6 bases). Germline V gene data show CDR1 as SGHDN and CDR2 as FVKESK. The V end was cut by 2 bases, the J end by 0 bases, with 10 bases between. There are 15 residues in the CDR3. CDR3 nucleotides: TGTGCCAGCAGCCAACTCAGGGGATTGAACACTGAAGCTTTCTTT. It yields the protein CASSQLRGLNTEAFF.